Below, one TCR beta chain is given with its context. As yet, its antigen is unknown. This specimen belongs to a study of T cells in Graves' hyperthyroidism and ophthalmopathy. CDR3 size: 13 residues. J was trimmed by 7 bases and V by 4 bases; bases with no gene match: 6. From germline, CDR1 is SGHRS and CDR2 YFSETQ. General study findings and limits: Separating ophthalmopathy from stable hyperthyroidism was achieved by a 13 V-J model. Blood also showed most of the thyroid clonotypes that were expanded above 0.001.

Exclusion of patients followed from uncontrolled infection, other autoimmune disease, pregnancy or lactation. Extraction of PBMCs used roughly 9.3 ml of fresh peripheral blood. Amplified TCR beta CDR3 regions came from RNA transcripts. First-round RT-PCR with HTBI primers amplified the TCR CDR3 region. TCRdb ran MiXCR on the multiplex PCR reads and lists one entry per CDR3 protein. The table records over 400,000 distinct CDR3 sequences, roughly 14% of them present only once. The rearrangement joins TRBV5-1 to TRBJ1-2; 8 nucleotides line up with TRBD1. This receptor was identified in a man aged 18 to 29 with Graves' ophthalmopathy. The sample taken for sequencing was blood. CDR3 in amino acids: CASSPDRACGYTF. CDR3 DNA: TGCGCCAGCAGCCCGGACAGGGCCTGTGGCTACACCTTC.